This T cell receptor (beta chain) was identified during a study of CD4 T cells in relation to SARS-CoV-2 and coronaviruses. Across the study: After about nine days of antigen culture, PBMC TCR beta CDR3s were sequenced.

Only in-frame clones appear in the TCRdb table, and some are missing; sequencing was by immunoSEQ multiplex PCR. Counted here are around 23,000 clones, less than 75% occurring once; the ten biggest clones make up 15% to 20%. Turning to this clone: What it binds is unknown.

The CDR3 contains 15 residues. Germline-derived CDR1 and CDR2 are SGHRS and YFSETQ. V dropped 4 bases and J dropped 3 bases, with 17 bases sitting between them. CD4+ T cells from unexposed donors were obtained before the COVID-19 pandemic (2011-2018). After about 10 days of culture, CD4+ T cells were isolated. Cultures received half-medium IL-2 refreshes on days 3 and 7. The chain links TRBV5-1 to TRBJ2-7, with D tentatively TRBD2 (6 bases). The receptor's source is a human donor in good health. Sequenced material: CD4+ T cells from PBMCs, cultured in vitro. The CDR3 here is CASSDRGLHRYEQYF. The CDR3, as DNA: TGCGCCAGCAGCGATCGGGGACTGCATCGCTACGAGCAGTACTTC.